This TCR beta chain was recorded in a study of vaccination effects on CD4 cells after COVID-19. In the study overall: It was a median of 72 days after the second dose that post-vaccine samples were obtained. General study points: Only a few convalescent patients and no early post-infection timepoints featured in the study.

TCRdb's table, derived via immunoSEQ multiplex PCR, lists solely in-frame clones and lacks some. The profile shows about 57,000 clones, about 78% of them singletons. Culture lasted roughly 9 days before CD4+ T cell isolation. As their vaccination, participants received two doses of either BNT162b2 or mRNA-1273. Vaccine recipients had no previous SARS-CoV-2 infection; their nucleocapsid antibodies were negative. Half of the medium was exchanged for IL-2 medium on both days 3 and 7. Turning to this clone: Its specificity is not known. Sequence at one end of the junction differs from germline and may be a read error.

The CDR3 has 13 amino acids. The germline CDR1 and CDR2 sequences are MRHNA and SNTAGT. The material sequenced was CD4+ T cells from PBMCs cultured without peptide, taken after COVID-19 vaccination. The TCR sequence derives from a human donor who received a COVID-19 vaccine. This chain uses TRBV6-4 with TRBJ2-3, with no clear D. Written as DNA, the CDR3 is TGTGCCACCAGTCAAGGCCACACAGATACGCAGTATTTT. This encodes CATSQGHTDTQYF.